This TCR beta chain stems from a study of blood T cell repertoires in COVID-19 (dated by TCRdb to the early 2020s). Broadly, across the study: Samples from collaborators originated in the United States, Italy and Spain and spanned both the acute and convalescent phases of COVID-19. The material from the prospective study consisted of cDNA or gDNA derived from T cells, B-cell-depleted T cells, or PBMCs. The dataset comprised deeply sampled blood TCRbeta repertoires from subjects exposed to, actively infected with, or recovered from COVID-19. The repertoires were released in a freely available public database intended as a resource for research on the immune response to SARS-CoV-2. Samples came from the ongoing ImmuneRACE study (first 160 participants) plus 1,254 subjects from 6 global collaborators. Sample metadata almost always included a de-identified subject ID, COVID-19 status, age in years and sex. HLA class I and class II types, where available, came from metadata supplied by the sample provider rather than from assay-based typing. Paper-wide results and their limitations: Clinical and demographic metadata were provided uncurated, with the amount varying by source and participant.

TCRbeta CDR3 regions were amplified from genomic DNA by means of the immunoSEQ Assay, a bias-controlled multiplex PCR. The paper's data handling went like this. The number of nucleated cells in each sample was estimated from the amplification of reference gene primers within the assay. To quantify the absolute abundance of each unique TCRbeta CDR3 rearrangement, sequence reads were collapsed and filtered. For each sample, productive Simpson clonality was calculated as the square root of Simpson's diversity index over productive rearrangements. The immuneACCESS repertoire file appears here via TCRdb, limited to in-frame rearrangements. These files lack a portion of the clones; in checked studies, under half of the deficit traces to unresolved V genes, and the cause of the others is not known. For V, J and clone size, that table is used; D and trimming come from the DNA. A total of 90,000 to 120,000 clones appear in this sample, around 80% of them only once. Jointly, the top ten make up roughly 4% of the sample.

For this clone: Its recognized antigen is unknown. It has no much larger one-base neighbor in the sample; base qualities were not kept.

From a lookup of the germline V gene, CDR1 and CDR2 are MGHRA and YSYEKL. The CDR3 goes from the cysteine to the phenylalanine over 16 residues. Just CDR3 DNA is preserved here, 48 bases in frame from base 1. For this chain, trimming is 0 bases at the V end and 4 bases at the J end, and the number of junction bases without a gene match is 5. Whole blood was collected in K2EDTA tubes by collaborating institutions according to the institutions' own protocols. For TCRbeta analysis, collaborator samples were shipped as frozen whole blood, as isolated PBMCs, or as DNA extracted from either sample type. The V and J genes are TRBV4-1 and TRBJ2-5; 10 nucleotides in the junction match TRBD2. Specimen: peripheral blood. This TCR came from a man between 65 and 85 years old with acute or convalescent COVID-19. The DNA sequence is TGCGCCAGCAGCCAAGACGGAGCGGGGGGGCCAGAGACCCAGTACTTC. Its product reads: CASSQDGAGGPETQYF.